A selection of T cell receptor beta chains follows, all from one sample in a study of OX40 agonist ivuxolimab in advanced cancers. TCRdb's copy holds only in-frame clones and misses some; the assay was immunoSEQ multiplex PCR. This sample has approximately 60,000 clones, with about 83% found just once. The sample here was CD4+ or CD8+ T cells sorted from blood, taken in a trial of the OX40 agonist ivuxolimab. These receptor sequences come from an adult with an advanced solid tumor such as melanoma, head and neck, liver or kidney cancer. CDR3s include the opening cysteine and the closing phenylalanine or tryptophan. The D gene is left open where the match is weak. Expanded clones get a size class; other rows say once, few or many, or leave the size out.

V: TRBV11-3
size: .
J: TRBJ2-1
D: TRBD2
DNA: TGTGCCAGCAGCTTAGCGGGCGCTAGCGGGGCCGAGCAGTTCTTC
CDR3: CASSLAGASGAEQFF

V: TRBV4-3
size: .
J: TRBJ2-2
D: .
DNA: TGCGCCAGCAGCCCAGGCTCCGCGAACACCGGGGAGCTGTTTTTT
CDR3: CASSPGSANTGELFF

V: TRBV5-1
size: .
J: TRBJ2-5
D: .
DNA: TGCGCCAGCAGTCGCGGAGGGGAGTACCAAGAGACCCAGTACTTC
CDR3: CASSRGGEYQETQYF

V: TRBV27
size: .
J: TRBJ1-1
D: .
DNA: TGTGCCAGCCGTGGTTTGAGGGAGAACACTGAAGCTTTCTTT
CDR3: CASRGLRENTEAFF

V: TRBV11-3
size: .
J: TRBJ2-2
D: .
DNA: TGTGCCAGCAGCTTAGGGGCCGGCGGCCGGGGCACCGGGGAGCTGTTTTTT
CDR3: CASSLGAGGRGTGELFF

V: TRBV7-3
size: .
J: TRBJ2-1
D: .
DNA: TGTGCCAGCAGCTTAATGGGCCAGGGAGAGCAGTTCTTC
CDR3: CASSLMGQGEQFF

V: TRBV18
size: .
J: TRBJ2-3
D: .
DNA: TGTGCCAGCTCACCTACCGGGAGCACAGATACGCAGTATTTT
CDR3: CASSPTGSTDTQYF

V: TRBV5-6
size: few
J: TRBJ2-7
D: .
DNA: TGTGCCAGCAGCTCTTACTACGAGCAGTACTTC
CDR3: CASSSYYEQYF

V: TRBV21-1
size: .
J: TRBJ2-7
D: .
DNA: TGTGCCAGCGGGGGCCCGGACAGGGCTACCTACGAGCAGTACTTC
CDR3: CASGGPDRATYEQYF

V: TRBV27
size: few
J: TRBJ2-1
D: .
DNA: TGTGCCAGCAGTTTGGGGGGTCTAAGCTCCTACAATGAGCAGTTCTTC
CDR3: CASSLGGLSSYNEQFF

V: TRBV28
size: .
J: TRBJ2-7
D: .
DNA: TGTGCCAGCAGTTTTGTGGGCTCCTACGAGCAGTACTTC
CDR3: CASSFVGSYEQYF

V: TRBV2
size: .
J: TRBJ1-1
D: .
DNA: TGTGCCAGCAGTCGAAAGGTGAACACTGAAGCTTTCTTT
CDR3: CASSRKVNTEAFF

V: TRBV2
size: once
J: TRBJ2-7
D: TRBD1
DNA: TGTGCCAGCAGTGAAGCGGGACAGGTGGCTACCTACGAGCAGTACTTC
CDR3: CASSEAGQVATYEQYF

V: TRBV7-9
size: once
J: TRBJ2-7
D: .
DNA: TGTGCCAGCAGCTTTGACGGGGCCCTCTCCTACGAGCAGTACTTC
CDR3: CASSFDGALSYEQYF

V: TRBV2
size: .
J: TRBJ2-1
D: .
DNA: TGTGCCAGCATGCGGGCGCCACACTCCTACAATGAGCAGTTCTTC
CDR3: CASMRAPHSYNEQFF

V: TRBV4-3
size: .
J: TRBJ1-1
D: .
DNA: TGCGCCAGCAGCCAAGGCGGACAGATGAACACTGAAGCTTTCTTT
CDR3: CASSQGGQMNTEAFF

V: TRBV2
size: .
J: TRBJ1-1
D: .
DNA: TGTGCCAGCAGTGGGGGGGGCCGTACTGAAGCTTTCTTT
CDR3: CASSGGGRTEAFF

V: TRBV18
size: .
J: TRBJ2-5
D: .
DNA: TGTGCCAGCTCACCCCTCGGGGGCCCAGAGACCCAGTACTTC
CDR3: CASSPLGGPETQYF

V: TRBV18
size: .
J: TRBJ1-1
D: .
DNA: TGTGCCAGCTCACCCCAGGGAGGTGAAGCTTTCTTT
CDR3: CASSPQGGEAFF

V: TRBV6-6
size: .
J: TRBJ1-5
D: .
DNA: TGTGCCAGCAGTATCTTGGAGCAGCCCCAGCATTTT
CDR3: CASSILEQPQHF

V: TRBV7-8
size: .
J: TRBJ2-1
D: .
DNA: TGTGCCAGCAGCTTAGAAGGGACTTACTACAATGAGCAGTTCTTC
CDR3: CASSLEGTYYNEQFF

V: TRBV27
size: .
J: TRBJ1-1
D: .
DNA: TGTGCCAGCAGTCCCAGACAAGTGAACACTGAAGCTTTCTTT
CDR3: CASSPRQVNTEAFF

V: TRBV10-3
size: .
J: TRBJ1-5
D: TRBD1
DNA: TGTGCCATCAGTGAGACCCGGGACAGAACCCCTAGGGGCAATCAGCCCCAGCATTTT
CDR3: CAISETRDRTPRGNQPQHF